The subject of this entry is one T cell receptor (beta chain). What it binds is not known. The data belong to a study of cytomegalovirus exposure and HLA in healthy donors. Study-wide context: Of the donors genotyped, several hundred in all, 75% to 90% fell in the Caucasian-associated ancestry cluster.

Study-wide findings and caveats: Reports credit the classifier with highly specific, highly sensitive diagnosis of cytomegalovirus status. An analysis that came later showed most CMV-associated TCR beta chains appearing HLA-restricted.

It was with 60 Vbeta and 13 Jbeta primers that the PCR ran. Repertoires were generated with immunoSEQ multiplex PCR, while TCRdb's copy carries only in-frame clones and drops some. The sample consists of more than 150,000 clones, about three quarters of them appearing once. Germline V CDR1 and CDR2: SGHRS, YFSETQ. CDR3 length: 14 amino acids. Germline trimming cut 4 bases from V and 8 bases from J; bases unmatched to any gene: 8. Specimen: PBMCs. This chain links TRBV5-1 with TRBJ2-1, with 8 positions matching TRBD2. This clonotype was obtained from a woman aged 45-60 years in good health and CMV-seropositive. This CDR3 reads CASSPGAGGYEQFF. The CDR3 DNA reads TGCGCCAGCAGCCCTGGGGCGGGAGGTTATGAGCAGTTCTTC.